This TCR beta chain comes out of a study of OX40 agonist ivuxolimab in advanced cancers. The CDR3 totals 12 residues. Per the germline V gene, CDR1 is SGHVS and CDR2 is FQNEAQ. The V end was cut by 5 bases, the J end by 7 bases, with 9 bases between. Sequenced by immunoSEQ multiplex PCR; TCRdb stores in-frame clones only, minus some. The sample contains under 100,000 clones, approximately 84% of which appear only once. As regards this clone: In the same sample, other DNA sequences code for this CDR3.

This clonotype was sampled from an adult with an advanced solid tumor such as melanoma, head and neck, liver or kidney cancer. The starting material was CD4+ or CD8+ T cells sorted from blood, obtained in a trial of the OX40 agonist ivuxolimab. This chain uses TRBV7-8 with TRBJ2-1, with D perhaps TRBD2 (5 bases). Here the CDR3 reads CASSHPGNEQFF. The CDR3, as DNA: TGTGCCAGCAGCCATCCGGGGAATGAGCAGTTCTTC. The variable domain in full, with the rest retrieved from reference TRBV7-8 and TRBJ2-1, is GAGVSQSPRYKVAKRGQDVALRCDPISGHVSLFWYQQALGQGPEFLTYFQNEAQLDKSGLPSDRFFAERPEGSVSTLKIQRTQQEDSAVYLCASSHPGNEQFFGPGTRLTVL.